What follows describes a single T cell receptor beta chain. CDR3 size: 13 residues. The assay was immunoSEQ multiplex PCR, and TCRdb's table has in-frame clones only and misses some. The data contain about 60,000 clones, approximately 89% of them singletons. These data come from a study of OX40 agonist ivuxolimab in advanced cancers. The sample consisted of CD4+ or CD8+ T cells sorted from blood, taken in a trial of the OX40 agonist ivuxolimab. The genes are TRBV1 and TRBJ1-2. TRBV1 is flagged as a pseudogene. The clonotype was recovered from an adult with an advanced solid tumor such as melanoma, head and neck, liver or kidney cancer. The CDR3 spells CTSSQPPTSSKTF. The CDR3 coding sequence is TGCACCAGCAGCCAACCCCCTACTTCTTCGAAGACCTTC.